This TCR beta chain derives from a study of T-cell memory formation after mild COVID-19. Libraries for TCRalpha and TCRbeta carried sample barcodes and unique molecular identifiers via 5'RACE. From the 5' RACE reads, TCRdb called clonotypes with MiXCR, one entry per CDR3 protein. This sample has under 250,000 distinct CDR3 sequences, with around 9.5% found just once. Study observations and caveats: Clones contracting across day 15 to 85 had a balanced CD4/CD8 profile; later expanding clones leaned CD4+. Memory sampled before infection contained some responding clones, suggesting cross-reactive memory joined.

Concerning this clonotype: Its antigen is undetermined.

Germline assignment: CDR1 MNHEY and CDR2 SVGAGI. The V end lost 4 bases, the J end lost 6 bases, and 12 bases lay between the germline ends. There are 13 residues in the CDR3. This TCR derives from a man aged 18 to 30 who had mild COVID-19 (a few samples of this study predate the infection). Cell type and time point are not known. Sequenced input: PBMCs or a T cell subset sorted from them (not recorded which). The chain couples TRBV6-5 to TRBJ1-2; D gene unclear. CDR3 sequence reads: CASSSTNRNGYTF. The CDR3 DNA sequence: TGTGCCAGCAGTTCAACAAACCGGAATGGCTACACCTTC.